This T cell receptor beta chain is from a study of blood T cell repertoires in COVID-19. Across the whole study: The samples span acute and convalescent COVID-19 from the United States, Italy and Spain. T cells, B-cell-depleted T cells, or PBMCs supplied cDNA or gDNA.

Original handling: Nucleated cell counts were estimated from reference gene primer amplification. The method was immunoSEQ multiplex PCR; TCRdb's version includes in-frame clones alone and lacks a portion of them. The D gene and trimming were derived from the DNA, and the V and J assignments and clone size from that table. The table lists 130,000 or so clones, around 80% of them singletons, with 5.9% in the top ten. With V trimmed by 4 bases and J by 1 base, 14 bases remained unmatched. The CDR3 sequence is 18 residues long. The V gene's germline CDR1 is SGHNT and CDR2 YYREEE (reference sequence). Material: peripheral blood. The V call is TRBV5-4, the J call TRBJ2-3; 8 bases are a match to TRBD2. The source of this sequence is a man at least 80 years old with active or convalescent COVID-19. CDR3 amino acids: CASSAAAPGGRGTDTQYF. CDR3 in DNA: TGTGCCAGCAGCGCTGCGGCCCCGGGGGGGCGGGGCACAGATACGCAGTATTTT.